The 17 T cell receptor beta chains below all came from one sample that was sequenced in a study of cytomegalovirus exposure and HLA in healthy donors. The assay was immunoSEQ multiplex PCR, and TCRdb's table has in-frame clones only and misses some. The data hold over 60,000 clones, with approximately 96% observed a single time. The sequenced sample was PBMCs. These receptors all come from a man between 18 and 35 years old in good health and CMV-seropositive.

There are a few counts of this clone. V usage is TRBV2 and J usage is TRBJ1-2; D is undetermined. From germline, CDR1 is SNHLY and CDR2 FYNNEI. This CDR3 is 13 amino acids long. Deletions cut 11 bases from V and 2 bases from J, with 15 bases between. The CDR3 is CAGQRAENYGYTF. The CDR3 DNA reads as TGTGCCGGCCAGAGGGCGGAGAACTATGGCTACACCTTC.

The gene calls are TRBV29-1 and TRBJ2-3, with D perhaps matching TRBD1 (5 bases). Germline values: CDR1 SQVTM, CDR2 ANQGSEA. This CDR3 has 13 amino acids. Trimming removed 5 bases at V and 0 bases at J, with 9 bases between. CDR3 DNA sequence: TGCAGCGTTCTCAGACAGAGCACAGATACGCAGTATTTT. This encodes CSVLRQSTDTQYF.

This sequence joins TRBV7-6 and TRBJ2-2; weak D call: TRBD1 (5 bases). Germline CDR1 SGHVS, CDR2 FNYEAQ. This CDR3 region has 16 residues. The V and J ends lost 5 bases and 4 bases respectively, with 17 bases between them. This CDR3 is CASSPGLTPSTGELFF. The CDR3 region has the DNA TGTGCCAGCAGCCCAGGGTTGACTCCGAGCACCGGGGAGCTGTTTTTT.

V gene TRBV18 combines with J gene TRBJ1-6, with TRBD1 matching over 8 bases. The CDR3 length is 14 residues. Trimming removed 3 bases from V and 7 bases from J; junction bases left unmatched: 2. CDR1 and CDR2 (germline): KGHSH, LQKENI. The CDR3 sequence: CASSPYRGNSPLHF. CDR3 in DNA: TGTGCCAGCTCACCGTACAGGGGGAATTCACCCCTCCACTTT.

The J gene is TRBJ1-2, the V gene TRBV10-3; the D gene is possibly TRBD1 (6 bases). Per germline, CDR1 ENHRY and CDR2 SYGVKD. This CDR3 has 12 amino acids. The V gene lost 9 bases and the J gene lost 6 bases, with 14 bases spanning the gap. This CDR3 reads CAIDFGTHGYTF. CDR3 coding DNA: TGTGCCATTGATTTCGGGACACATGGCTACACCTTC.

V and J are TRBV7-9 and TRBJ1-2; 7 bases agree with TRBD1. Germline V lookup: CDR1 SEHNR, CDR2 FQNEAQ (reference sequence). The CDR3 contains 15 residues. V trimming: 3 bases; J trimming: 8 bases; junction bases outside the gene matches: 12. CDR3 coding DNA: TGTGCCAGCAGCTTCGGACAGGAGGGGTATGGCGGCTACACCTTC. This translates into CASSFGQEGYGGYTF. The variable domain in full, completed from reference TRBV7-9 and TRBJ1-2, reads DTGVSQNPRHKITKRGQNVTFRCDPISEHNRLYWYRQTLGQGPEFLTYFQNEAQLEKSRLLSDRFSAERPKGSFSTLEIQRTEQGDSAMYLCASSFGQEGYGGYTFGSGTRLTVV.

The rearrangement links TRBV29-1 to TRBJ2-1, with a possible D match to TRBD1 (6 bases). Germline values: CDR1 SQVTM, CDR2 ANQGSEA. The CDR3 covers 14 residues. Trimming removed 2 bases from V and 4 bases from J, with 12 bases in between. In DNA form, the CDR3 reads TGCAGCGTTGAACACCCGGACAGTTACAATGAGCAGTTCTTC. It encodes CSVEHPDSYNEQFF.

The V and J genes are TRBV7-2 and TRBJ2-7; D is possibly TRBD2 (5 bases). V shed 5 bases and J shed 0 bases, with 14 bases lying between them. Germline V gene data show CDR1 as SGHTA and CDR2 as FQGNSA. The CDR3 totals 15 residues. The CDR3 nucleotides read TGTGCCAGCAGCCCGACGGGGTTGAGCTCCTACGAGCAGTACTTC. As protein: CASSPTGLSSYEQYF.

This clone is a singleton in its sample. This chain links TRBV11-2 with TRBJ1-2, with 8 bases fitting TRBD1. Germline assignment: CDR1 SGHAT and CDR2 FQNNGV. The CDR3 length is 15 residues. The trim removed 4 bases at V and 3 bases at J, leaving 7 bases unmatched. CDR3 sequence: CASSSIQGEDYGYTF. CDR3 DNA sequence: TGTGCCAGCAGCTCGATACAGGGGGAGGACTATGGCTACACCTTC.

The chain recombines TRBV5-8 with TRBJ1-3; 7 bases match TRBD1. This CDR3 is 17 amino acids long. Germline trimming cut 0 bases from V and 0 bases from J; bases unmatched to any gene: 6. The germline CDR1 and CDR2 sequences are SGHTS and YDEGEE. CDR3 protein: CASSLDDRAHSGNTIYF. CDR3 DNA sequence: TGTGCCAGCAGCTTGGACGACAGGGCACACTCTGGAAACACCATATATTTT.

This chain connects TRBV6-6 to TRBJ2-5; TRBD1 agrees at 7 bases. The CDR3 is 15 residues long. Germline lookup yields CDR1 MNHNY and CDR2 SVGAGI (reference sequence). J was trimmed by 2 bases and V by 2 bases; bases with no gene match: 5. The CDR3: CASSYPGTAQETQYF. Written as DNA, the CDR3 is TGTGCCAGCAGTTACCCCGGGACAGCTCAAGAGACCCAGTACTTC.

The CDR3 DNA sequence: TGTGCCAGCAGCTTAGCGGCGGGCAGTTCCTACGAGCAGTACTTC. Translation: CASSLAAGSSYEQYF. V and J are TRBV7-2 and TRBJ2-7, with a tentative D call TRBD2 (5 bases). The CDR3 is 15 residues long. The germline V and J ends were trimmed by 0 bases and 1 base, with 10 bases remaining between them. Per germline, CDR1 SGHTA and CDR2 FQGNSA.

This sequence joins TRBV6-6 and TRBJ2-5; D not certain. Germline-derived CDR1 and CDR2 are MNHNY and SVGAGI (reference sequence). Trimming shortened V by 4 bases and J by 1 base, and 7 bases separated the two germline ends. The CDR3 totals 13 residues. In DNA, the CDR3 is TGTGCCAGCAGTTCTGAGATCCAAGAGACCCAGTACTTC. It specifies CASSSEIQETQYF.

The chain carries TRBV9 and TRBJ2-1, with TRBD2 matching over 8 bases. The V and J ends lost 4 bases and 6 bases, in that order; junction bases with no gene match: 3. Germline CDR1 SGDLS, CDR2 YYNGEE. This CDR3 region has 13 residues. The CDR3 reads CASSTGTSNEQFF. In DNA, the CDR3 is TGTGCCAGCAGCACCGGGACTAGCAATGAGCAGTTCTTC. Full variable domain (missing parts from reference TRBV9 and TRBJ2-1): DSGVTQTPKHLITATGQRVTLRCSPRSGDLSVYWYQQSLDQGLQFLIQYYNGEERAKGNILERFSAQQFPDLHSELNLSSLELGDSALYFCASSTGTSNEQFFGPGTRLTVL.

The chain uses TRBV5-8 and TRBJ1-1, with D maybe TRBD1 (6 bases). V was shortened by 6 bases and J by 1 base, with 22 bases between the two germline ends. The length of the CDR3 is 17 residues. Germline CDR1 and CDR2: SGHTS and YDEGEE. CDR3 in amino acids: CASTSGWGGGGNTEAFF. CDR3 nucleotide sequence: TGTGCCAGCACTTCCGGATGGGGGGGCGGAGGGAACACTGAAGCTTTCTTT. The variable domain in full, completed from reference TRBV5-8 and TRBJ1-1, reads EAGVTQSPTHLIKTRGQQATLRCSPISGHTSVYWYQQALGLGLQFLLWYDEGEERNRGNFPPRFSGRQFPNYSSELNVNALELEDSALYLCASTSGWGGGGNTEAFFGQGTRLTVV.

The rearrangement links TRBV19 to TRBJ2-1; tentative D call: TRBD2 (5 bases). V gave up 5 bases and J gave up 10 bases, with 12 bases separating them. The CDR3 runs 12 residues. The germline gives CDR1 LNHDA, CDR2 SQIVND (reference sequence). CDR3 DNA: TGTGCCAGTAGTCTCGGCCGCGGGGAGCAGTTCTTC. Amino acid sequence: CASSLGRGEQFF.

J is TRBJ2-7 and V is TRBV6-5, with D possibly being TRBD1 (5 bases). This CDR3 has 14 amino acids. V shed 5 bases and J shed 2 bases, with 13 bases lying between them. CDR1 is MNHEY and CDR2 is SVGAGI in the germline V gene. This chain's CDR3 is CASSPQEGPYEQYF. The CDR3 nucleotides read TGTGCCAGCAGTCCACAGGAAGGACCCTACGAGCAGTACTTC.